These 17 T cell receptor beta chains came from one sample sequenced in a study of T cells of healthy individuals. TCRdb independently ran MiXCR on the 5' RACE reads; one entry per CDR3 protein. The sample lists 85,000 to 100,000 distinct CDR3 sequences, approximately 15% occurring once. These receptors were collected from a human donor in good health.

CDR3 sequence: CASSSTSGDFYNEQFF. CDR3 bases: TGTGCCAGCAGTTCGACTAGCGGGGATTTTTACAATGAGCAGTTCTTC. The chain is built from TRBV7-9 and TRBJ2-1; the match to TRBD2 covers 11 bases. CDR1 SEHNR and CDR2 FQNEAQ come from the germline V gene (reference sequence). V shed 6 bases and J 4 bases; nucleotides not matched to a gene: 8. CDR3 length equals 16 residues.

This clonotype was counted many times. The DNA for the CDR3 is TGTGCCAGCAGCTTAGCGCATTCTGGCACAGATACGCAGTATTTT. Protein sequence: CASSLAHSGTDTQYF. The chain recombines TRBV7-9 with TRBJ2-3; D remains unclear. Trimming left V 0 bases short and J 1 base short, with 8 bases between. In germline, CDR1 is SEHNR, CDR2 FQNEAQ (reference sequence). The CDR3 has 15 amino acids.

The table lists this clonotype with many counts. The chain carries TRBV15 and TRBJ2-7; tentatively, D is TRBD2 (6 bases). The CDR3 length is 13 residues. From germline, CDR1 is LNHNV and CDR2 YYDKDF (reference sequence). The V and J ends lost 0 bases and 3 bases respectively, with 6 bases between them. This CDR3 reads CATSREGGYEQYF. CDR3 sequence (DNA): TGTGCCACCAGCAGAGAGGGAGGCTACGAGCAGTACTTC.

This clonotype was recorded at least ten times. V and J are TRBV29-1 and TRBJ2-7; D is possibly TRBD2 (6 bases). V lost 6 bases, J lost 0 bases, and 15 bases lay in between. There are 14 residues in the CDR3. Germline CDR1 SQVTM, CDR2 ANQGSEA. CDR3 region: CSVYQAGFSYEQYF. CDR3 nucleotides: TGCAGCGTGTACCAAGCGGGCTTCTCCTACGAGCAGTACTTC.

The V call is TRBV7-8, the J call TRBJ1-1; D is possibly TRBD1 (6 bases). CDR3 size: 15 residues. In germline, CDR1 is SGHVS, CDR2 FQNEAQ. V gave up 2 bases and J gave up 2 bases, with 12 bases separating them. For the CDR3, the DNA is TGTGCCAGCAGCTTACTTCGGGGGGCAAACACTGAAGCTTTCTTT. Translation: CASSLLRGANTEAFF.

This clonotype has ten or more counts. The gene calls are TRBV4-3 and TRBJ2-3; 9 positions agree with TRBD1. The CDR3 sequence is 16 residues long. CDR1 and CDR2 from the germline V gene are LGHNA and YSLEER. With 0 bases clipped from V and 5 bases from J, the junction kept 6 bases outside the gene matches. CDR3 sequence: CASSQEWTGEEDTQYF. The CDR3 coding sequence is TGCGCCAGCAGCCAAGAATGGACAGGGGAAGAAGATACGCAGTATTTT.

This clonotype was seen many times. The V call is TRBV20-1, the J call TRBJ1-1; D unclear. The germline CDR1 and CDR2 sequences are DFQATT and SNEGSKA (reference sequence). Trimming shortened V by 4 bases and J by 0 bases, and 9 bases separated the two germline ends. This CDR3 contains 13 residues. CDR3 amino acids: CSATGPLNTEAFF. The DNA of the CDR3 is TGCAGTGCTACTGGACCGTTGAACACTGAAGCTTTCTTT.

This chain uses TRBV5-5 with TRBJ2-5, with a weak D call TRBD1 (5 bases). Trimming shortened V by 0 bases and J by 2 bases, and 11 bases separated the two germline ends. Germline CDR1 and CDR2: SGHKS and YYEKEE (reference sequence). The length of the CDR3 is 15 residues. For the CDR3, the DNA is TGTGCCAGCAGCTTGGTGCCAGGGCGACAAGAGACCCAGTACTTC. Amino acids: CASSLVPGRQETQYF.

The V call is TRBV20-1, the J call TRBJ2-5; weak D call: TRBD2 (6 bases). V lost 0 bases to trimming and J lost 4 bases, with 9 bases between them. CDR1 is DFQATT and CDR2 is SNEGSKA in the germline V gene (reference sequence). The CDR3 has 13 amino acids. In nucleotides, the CDR3 is TGCAGTGCTAGAGATACTAGCAGAGAGACCCAGTACTTC. Protein sequence: CSARDTSRETQYF.

This clonotype turned up a few times. V usage is TRBV6-6 and J usage is TRBJ2-2; unclear D gene. Germline V gene data show CDR1 as MNHNY and CDR2 as SVGAGI (reference sequence). The V end lost 10 bases, the J end lost 4 bases, and 10 bases lay between the germline ends. The length of the CDR3 is 12 residues. CDR3: CAISTGTGELFF. Here the CDR3 DNA reads TGTGCCATCTCGACGGGCACCGGGGAGCTGTTTTTT.

J is TRBJ1-2 and V is TRBV20-1, with D tentatively TRBD1 (6 bases). V was cut by 3 bases and J by 10 bases, with 21 bases left in between. There are 14 residues in the CDR3. Germline V lookup: CDR1 DFQATT, CDR2 SNEGSKA (reference sequence). The CDR3 protein is CSARDPGTLEIYTF. In DNA, the CDR3 is TGCAGTGCTAGGGACCCCGGGACACTAGAGATCTACACCTTC.

This clonotype was picked up a small number of times. The chain is built from TRBV4-1 and TRBJ2-2, with 7 bases fitting TRBD1. The CDR3 sequence is 16 residues long. CDR1 is MGHRA, CDR2 YSYEKL, per germline. J gave up 5 bases and V 1 base, and 7 bases lay outside the gene matches. CDR3 residues: CASSQGVRGRTGELFF. CDR3 nucleotides: TGCGCCAGCAGCCAAGGGGTTAGGGGGCGGACCGGGGAGCTGTTTTTT.

CDR3 amino acids: CASSLRGLAGGYQETQYF. In nucleotides, the CDR3 is TGCGCCAGCAGCCTCCGCGGACTAGCGGGGGGGTACCAAGAGACCCAGTACTTC. The rearrangement links TRBV4-1 to TRBJ2-5; 15 nucleotides align to TRBD2. The CDR3 contains 18 residues. Germline assignment: CDR1 MGHRA and CDR2 YSYEKL. With V trimmed by 4 bases and J by 0 bases, 6 bases remained unmatched.

The gene calls are TRBV6-2 or TRBV6-3 and TRBJ1-2, with D hard to call. Germline assignment: CDR1 MNHEY and CDR2 SVGEGT. Trimming removed 2 bases from V and 4 bases from J, with 8 bases in between. This CDR3 spans 13 amino acids. CDR3 DNA: TGTGCCAGCAGTTACACCGGAGGCTATGGCTACACCTTC. Translating it yields CASSYTGGYGYTF.

This clonotype was seen more than once but under ten times. The gene calls are TRBV29-1 and TRBJ2-3; perhaps D is TRBD1 or TRBD2 (5 bases each). Trimming removed 6 bases from V and 3 bases from J, with 22 bases in between. Germline CDR1 SQVTM, CDR2 ANQGSEA. This CDR3 is built from 16 residues. The CDR3 is CSVLGLPAGSTDTQYF. As DNA, the CDR3 is TGCAGCGTCTTGGGGCTTCCGGCGGGCTCGACAGATACGCAGTATTTT.

The chain uses TRBV28 and TRBJ1-4; D might be TRBD1 (6 bases). CDR1 MDHEN and CDR2 SYDVKM come from the germline V gene. V gave up 8 bases and J gave up 8 bases, with 21 bases separating them. The CDR3 runs to 15 residues. The CDR3 bases are TGTGCCAGCGCTGCCGGGGGGCTGAGTGTGGAAAAACTGTTTTTT. It yields the protein CASAAGGLSVEKLFF.

This sequence joins TRBV28 and TRBJ1-4; the D is unclear. The CDR3 covers 17 residues. V was cut by 3 bases and J by 2 bases, with 16 bases left in between. CDR1 is MDHEN, CDR2 SYDVKM, per germline. CDR3 sequence reads: CASSFRGRGLTNEKLFF. CDR3 in DNA: TGTGCCAGCAGTTTTCGCGGGCGAGGGCTGACTAATGAAAAACTGTTTTTT. The variable domain in full, completed from reference TRBV28 and TRBJ1-4, reads DVKVTQSSRYLVKRTGEKVFLECVQDMDHENMFWYRQDPGLGLRLIYFSYDVKMKEKGDIPEGYSVSREKKERFSLILESASTNQTSMYLCASSFRGRGLTNEKLFFGSGTQLSVL.